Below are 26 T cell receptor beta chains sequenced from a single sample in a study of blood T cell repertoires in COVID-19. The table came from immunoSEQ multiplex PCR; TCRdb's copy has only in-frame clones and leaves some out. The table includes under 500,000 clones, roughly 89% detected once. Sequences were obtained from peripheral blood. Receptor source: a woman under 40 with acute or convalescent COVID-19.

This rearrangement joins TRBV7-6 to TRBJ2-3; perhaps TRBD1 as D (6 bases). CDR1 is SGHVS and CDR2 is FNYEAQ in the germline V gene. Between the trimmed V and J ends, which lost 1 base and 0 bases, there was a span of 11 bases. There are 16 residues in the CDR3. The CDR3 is CASSLVAGASTDTQYF. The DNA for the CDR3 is TGTGCCAGCAGCTTAGTGGCAGGGGCCAGCACAGATACGCAGTATTTT.

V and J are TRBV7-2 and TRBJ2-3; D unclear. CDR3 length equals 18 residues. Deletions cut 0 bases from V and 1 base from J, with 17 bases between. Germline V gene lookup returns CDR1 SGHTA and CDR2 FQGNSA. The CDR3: CASSLAPFLRIGTDTQYF. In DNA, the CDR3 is TGTGCCAGCAGCTTAGCACCTTTTTTGCGCATTGGCACAGATACGCAGTATTTT.

The CDR3 nucleotides read TGTGCCGTGCCGGGACAGGGCACCTACGAGCAGTACTTC. Translating gives CAVPGQGTYEQYF. J is TRBJ2-7 and V is TRBV7-9; 9 nucleotides align to TRBD1. V trimming: 11 bases; J trimming: 2 bases; junction bases outside the gene matches: 7. Germline V gene sequence: CDR1 SEHNR, CDR2 FQNEAQ (reference sequence). CDR3 length: 13 residues.

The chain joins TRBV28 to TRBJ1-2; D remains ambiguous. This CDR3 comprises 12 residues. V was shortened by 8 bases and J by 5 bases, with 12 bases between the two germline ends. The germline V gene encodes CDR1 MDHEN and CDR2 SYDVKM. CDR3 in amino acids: CASGPWEYGYTF. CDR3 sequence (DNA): TGTGCCAGCGGGCCGTGGGAGTATGGCTACACCTTC.

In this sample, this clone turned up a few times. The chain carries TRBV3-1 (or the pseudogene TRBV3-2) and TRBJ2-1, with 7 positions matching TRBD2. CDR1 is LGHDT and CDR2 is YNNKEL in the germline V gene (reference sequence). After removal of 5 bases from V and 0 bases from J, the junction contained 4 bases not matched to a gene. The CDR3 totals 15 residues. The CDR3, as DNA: TGTGCCAGCAGCAAGGGACTATACTCCTACAATGAGCAGTTCTTC. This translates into CASSKGLYSYNEQFF.

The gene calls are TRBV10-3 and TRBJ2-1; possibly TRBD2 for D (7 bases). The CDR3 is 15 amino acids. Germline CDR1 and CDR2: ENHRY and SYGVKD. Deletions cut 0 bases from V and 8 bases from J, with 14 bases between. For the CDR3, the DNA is TGTGCCATCAGTGAGTCTCCCGGGGGGCCCGATGAGCAGTTCTTC. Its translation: CAISESPGGPDEQFF.

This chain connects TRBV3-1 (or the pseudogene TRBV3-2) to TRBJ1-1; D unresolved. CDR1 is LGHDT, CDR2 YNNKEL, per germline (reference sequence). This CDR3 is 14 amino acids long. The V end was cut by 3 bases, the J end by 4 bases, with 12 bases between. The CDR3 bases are TGTGCCAGCAGCCAGGCCGGAGCGCCCACTGAAGCTTTCTTT. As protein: CASSQAGAPTEAFF.

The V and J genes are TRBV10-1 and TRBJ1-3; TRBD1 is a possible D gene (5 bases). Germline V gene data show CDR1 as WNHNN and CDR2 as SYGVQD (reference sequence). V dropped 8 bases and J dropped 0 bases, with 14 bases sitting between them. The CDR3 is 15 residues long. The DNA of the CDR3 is TGCGCCAGCTCCAAAGACAGCAACTCTGGAAACACCATATATTTT. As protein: CASSKDSNSGNTIYF.

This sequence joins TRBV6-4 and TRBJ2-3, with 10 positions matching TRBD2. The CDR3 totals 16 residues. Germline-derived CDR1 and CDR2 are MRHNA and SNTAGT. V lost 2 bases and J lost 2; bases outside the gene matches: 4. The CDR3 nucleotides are TGTGCCAGCAGTGACCGAAGCGGGGGGGCCACAGATACGCAGTATTTT. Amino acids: CASSDRSGGATDTQYF.

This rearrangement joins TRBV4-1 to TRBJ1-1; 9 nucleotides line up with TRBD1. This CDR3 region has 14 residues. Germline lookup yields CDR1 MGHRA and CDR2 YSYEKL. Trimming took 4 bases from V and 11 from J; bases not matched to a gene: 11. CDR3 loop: CASSPSGTGRYAFF. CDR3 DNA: TGCGCCAGCAGCCCTTCCGGGACAGGGAGGTACGCTTTCTTT.

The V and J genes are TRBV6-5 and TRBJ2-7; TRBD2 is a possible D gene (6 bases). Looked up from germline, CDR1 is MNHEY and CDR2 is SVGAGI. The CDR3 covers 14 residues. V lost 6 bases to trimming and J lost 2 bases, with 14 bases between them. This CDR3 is CASRTDGGTYEQYF. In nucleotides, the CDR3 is TGTGCCAGCAGGACCGACGGAGGGACCTACGAGCAGTACTTC.

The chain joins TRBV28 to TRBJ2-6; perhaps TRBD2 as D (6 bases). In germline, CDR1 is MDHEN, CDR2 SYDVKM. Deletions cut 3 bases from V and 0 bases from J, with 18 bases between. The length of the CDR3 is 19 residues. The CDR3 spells CASSFDGGGVGSGANVLTF. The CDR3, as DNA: TGTGCCAGCAGTTTTGATGGAGGCGGGGTAGGCTCTGGGGCCAACGTCCTGACTTTC.

This CDR3 is CASSKQGFSYNEQFF. CDR3 nucleotides: TGTGCCAGCTCAAAACAGGGGTTCTCCTACAATGAGCAGTTCTTC. The rearrangement joins TRBV18 to TRBJ2-1, with TRBD1 identical over 7 bases. The CDR3 runs to 15 residues. Trimming at V came to 5 bases and at J to 0 bases, leaving 4 bases not matched to a gene. Germline loops: CDR1 KGHSH, CDR2 LQKENI.

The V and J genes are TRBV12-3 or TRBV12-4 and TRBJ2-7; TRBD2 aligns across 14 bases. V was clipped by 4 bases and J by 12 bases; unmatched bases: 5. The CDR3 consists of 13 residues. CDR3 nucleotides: TGTGCCAGCAGTTCGACTAGCGGGGGGGGTTGGTACTTC. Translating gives CASSSTSGGGWYF.

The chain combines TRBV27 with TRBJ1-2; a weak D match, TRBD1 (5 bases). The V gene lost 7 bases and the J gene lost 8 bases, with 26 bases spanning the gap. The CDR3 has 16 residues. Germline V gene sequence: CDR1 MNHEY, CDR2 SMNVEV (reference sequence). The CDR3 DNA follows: TGTGCCAGCACGGGAGACCTTACCCAGGGATACGAGGGCTACACCTTC. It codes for CASTGDLTQGYEGYTF.

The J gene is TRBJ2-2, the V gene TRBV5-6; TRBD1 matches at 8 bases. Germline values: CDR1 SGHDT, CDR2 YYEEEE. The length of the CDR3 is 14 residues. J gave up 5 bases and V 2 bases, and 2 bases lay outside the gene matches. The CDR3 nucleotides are TGTGCCAGCAGCTTCAGGGGGCGTACCGGGGAGCTGTTTTTT. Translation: CASSFRGRTGELFF.

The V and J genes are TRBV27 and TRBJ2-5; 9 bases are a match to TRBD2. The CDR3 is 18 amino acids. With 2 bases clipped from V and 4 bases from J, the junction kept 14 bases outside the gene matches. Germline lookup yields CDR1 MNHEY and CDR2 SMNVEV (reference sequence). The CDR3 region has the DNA TGTGCCAGCAGTTTACGAGTTCCACAAGCGGGGGGTGTAGAGACCCAGTACTTC. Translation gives CASSLRVPQAGGVETQYF.

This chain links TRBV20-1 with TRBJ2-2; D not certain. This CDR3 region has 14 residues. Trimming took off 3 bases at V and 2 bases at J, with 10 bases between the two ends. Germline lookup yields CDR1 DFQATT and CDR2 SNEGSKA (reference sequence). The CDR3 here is CSASQARNTGELFF. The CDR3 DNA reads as TGCAGTGCTAGTCAGGCGAGAAACACCGGGGAGCTGTTTTTT.

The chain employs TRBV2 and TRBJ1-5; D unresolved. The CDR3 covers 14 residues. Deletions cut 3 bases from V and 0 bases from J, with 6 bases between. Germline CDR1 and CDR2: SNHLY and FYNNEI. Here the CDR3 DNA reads TGTGCCAGCAGTGACAGACATAGCAATCAGCCCCAGCATTTT. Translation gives CASSDRHSNQPQHF.

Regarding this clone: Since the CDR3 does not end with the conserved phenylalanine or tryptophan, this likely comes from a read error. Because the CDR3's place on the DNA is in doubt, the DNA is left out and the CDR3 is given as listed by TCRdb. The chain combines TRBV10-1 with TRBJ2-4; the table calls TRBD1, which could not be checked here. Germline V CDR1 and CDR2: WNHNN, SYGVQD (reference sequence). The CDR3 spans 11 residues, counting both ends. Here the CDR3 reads CPQEPDSGLQV.

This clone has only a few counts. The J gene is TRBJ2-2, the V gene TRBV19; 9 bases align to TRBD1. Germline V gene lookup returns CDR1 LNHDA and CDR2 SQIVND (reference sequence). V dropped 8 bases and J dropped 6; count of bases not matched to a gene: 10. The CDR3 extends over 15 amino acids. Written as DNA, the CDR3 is TGTGCCAGTGAACCGGGACAGGGTCTACCCGGGGAGCTGTTTTTT. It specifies CASEPGQGLPGELFF.

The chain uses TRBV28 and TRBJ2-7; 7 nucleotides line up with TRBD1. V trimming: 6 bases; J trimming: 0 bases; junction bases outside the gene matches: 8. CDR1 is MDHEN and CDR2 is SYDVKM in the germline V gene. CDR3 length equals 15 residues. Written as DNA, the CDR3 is TGTGCCAGCAGCACTTCGACAGGGAGCTCCTACGAGCAGTACTTC. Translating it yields CASSTSTGSSYEQYF.

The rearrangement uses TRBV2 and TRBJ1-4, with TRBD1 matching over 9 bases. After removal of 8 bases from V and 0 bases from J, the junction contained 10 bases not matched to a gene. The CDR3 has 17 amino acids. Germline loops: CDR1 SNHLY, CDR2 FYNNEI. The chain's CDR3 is CASGYGQGMSTNEKLFF. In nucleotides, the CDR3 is TGTGCCAGCGGCTACGGACAGGGGATGTCAACTAATGAAAAACTGTTTTTT.

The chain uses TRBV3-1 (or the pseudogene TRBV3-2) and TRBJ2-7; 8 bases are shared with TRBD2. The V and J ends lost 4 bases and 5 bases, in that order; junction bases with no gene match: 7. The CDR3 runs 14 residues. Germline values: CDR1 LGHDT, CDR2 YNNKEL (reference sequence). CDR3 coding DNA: TGTGCCAGCAGCCGGCGGGGGGCCCCGGACGAGCAGTACTTC. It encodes CASSRRGAPDEQYF.

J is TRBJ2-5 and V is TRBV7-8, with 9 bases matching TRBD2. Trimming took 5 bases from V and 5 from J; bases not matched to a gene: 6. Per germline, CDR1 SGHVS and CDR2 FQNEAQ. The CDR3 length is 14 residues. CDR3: CASSRRTSAETQYF. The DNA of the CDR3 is TGTGCCAGCAGCCGACGGACTAGCGCGGAGACCCAGTACTTC.

CDR3 in amino acids: CASSPGAAGVQAFF. CDR3 DNA sequence: TGCGCCAGCAGCCCTGGGGCAGCGGGAGTCCAAGCTTTCTTT. The genes are TRBV5-1 and TRBJ1-1, with a tentative D call TRBD1 (5 bases). Between the trimmed V and J ends, which lost 4 bases and 9 bases, there was a span of 19 bases. This CDR3 region has 14 residues. Germline-derived CDR1 and CDR2 are SGHRS and YFSETQ.